This TCR beta chain was retrieved from a study of Graves' ophthalmopathy and Graves' hyperthyroidism listed by TCRdb under 2018. Describing the broader study: Peripheral blood samples were taken at the time of initial diagnosis, before any treatment was given. A discovery set of 100 patients (about 45 ophthalmopathy, 55 to 60 stable hyperthyroidism) was enrolled to explore V-J signatures distinguishing ophthalmopathy from hyperthyroidism. In total, around 140 blood samples were TCR-sequenced: around 42 ophthalmopathy, roughly 77 hyperthyroidism and roughly 17 hyperthyroidism-to-ophthalmopathy patients. An independent validation cohort comprised roughly 20 hyperthyroidism patients and some 16 patients who later progressed from hyperthyroidism to ophthalmopathy. In more than 5 hyperthyroidism patients, the T-cell repertoire of thyroid tissue was compared with the T-cell repertoire of blood. The study used signatures of the TCR beta repertoire to tell Graves' ophthalmopathy apart from Graves' hyperthyroidism and to predict which patients would progress to ophthalmopathy. After sampling, hyperthyroidism patients received methimazole starting at 30 mg daily, and ophthalmopathy patients received high-dose intravenous methylprednisolone.

What the study reported, not specific to this receptor: Sample size was not predetermined statistically, and investigators were not blinded to group allocation. In validation, the model predicted ophthalmopathy progression with about 71% sensitivity and less than 80% specificity; eleven to twelve predicted patients were CT-confirmed with GO in a median of approximately six months. In cross-validation, the 13-signature model distinguished ophthalmopathy from stable hyperthyroidism with about 90% sensitivity and 81% to 83% specificity, and in the test set the corresponding values were approximately 80% and 68%. Most expanded thyroid clonotypes with frequency above 0.001 were also detected in blood, suggesting blood repertoires may reflect the thyroid immune response.

To note about this clonotype: What antigen it recognizes has not been identified. The record has no base qualities; no much larger clone is one base away.

For repertoire sequencing, TCR beta CDR3 regions were amplified from RNA transcripts. A first-round RT-PCR used HTBI primers with the Qiagen OneStep RT-PCR kit, followed by a second-round multiplex PCR, size selection and purification. Sequencing of the libraries was carried out on an Illumina HiSeq2000 in paired-end mode with 100 bp reads. In the paper's pipeline: SOAPnuke was used for read processing, and reads with adapters, uncalled bases, a mean Phred below 15, or no exact constant-primer or identifier match were discarded. COPE v1.2.5 was used to merge high-quality paired reads. Each unique nucleotide sequence was treated as a clonotype, and MiTCR v1.1 was used to align the clonotypes to the IMGT TRB V, D and J references. The analysis was limited to V-J combinations with a frequency above 0.0001, which together covered over 99% of the repertoires. For each V-J combination, a TCR clonal expansion and chaos score was defined as the ratio of F50 clonal expansion to chaos observed in the TCRdist matrix. Welch's t-statistics and random forest were used to narrow the features down to more than 10 V-J combinations, which were then fed into a naive Bayes classifier. The Morisita-Horn index was used to measure how similar the thyroid and blood repertoires were. TCRdb applied fastp at Q25 and MiXCR to the public reads, then kept only in-frame beta chains. Entries that share a CDR3 protein sequence are merged under the most common genes and DNA. It is TCRdb's table, rather than the study itself, that gives the V and J calls and clone size. For this sample the table gives approximately 700,000 distinct CDR3 sequences, of which 35% to 50% were detected only once. The biggest ten clones account for approximately 43% of the sample.

Trimming removed 10 bases from V and 5 bases from J; the gene matches leave 12 bases unexplained. The CDR3 runs 15 residues from the cysteine to the phenylalanine. Kept here is only the CDR3 DNA, which spans 45 bases and is read in frame from base 1. Based on the germline V gene, the CDR1 and CDR2 sequences are ENHRY and SYGVKD. Ophthalmopathy patients had moderately to severely active disease, Clinical Activity Score of at least 3, NOSPECS grade of at least 4, and disease duration under 3 months. Patients with other autoimmune diseases, uncontrolled infections, pregnancy or lactation were excluded. Clinical symptoms, serum thyroxine, TRAb, thyroid ultrasound and orbital computed tomography formed the basis of the diagnosis. Ficoll-Paque density gradient centrifugation was used to isolate PBMCs from around 10 ml of fresh peripheral blood. Total RNA was extracted with Trizol reagent and quality-checked on an Agilent 2100 Bioanalyzer.

Specimen: peripheral blood. In this chain, TRBV10-3 is recombined with TRBJ1-5, and 9 junction bases match TRBD1. This TCR derives from an adult man with Graves' ophthalmopathy. The CDR3 is CASSLGTGLDQPQHF. In nucleotide form, the sequence is TGTGCCAGCAGCTTGGGGACAGGGTTGGATCAGCCCCAGCATTTT.